This T cell receptor (beta chain) was sequenced during a study of blood T cell repertoires in COVID-19. At the level of the study: The samples span acute and convalescent COVID-19 from the United States, Italy and Spain. The cDNA or gDNA used as material had been derived from T cells, B-cell-depleted T cells, or PBMCs.

Original handling: Amplification from reference gene primers served as the basis for estimated nucleated cell counts. Clones were read by immunoSEQ multiplex PCR, and TCRdb kept only the in-frame ones, dropping some. V and J calls and clone size are those listed in that table; D and trimming were worked out from the DNA. The sample yields tens of thousands of clones, 87% seen once. In Seattle, patients joined the study during active infection and were tracked longitudinally. The CDR3 has 12 residues. The V segment lost 7 bases and the J segment 15 bases; nucleotides outside the gene matches: 8. This receptor was obtained from a man between 35 and 55 years old with COVID-19, enrolled during active disease. The chain joins TRBV12-3 or TRBV12-4 to TRBJ2-1; 11 nucleotides line up with TRBD2. Sample: peripheral blood. The CDR3 loop reads CASTIQTSGVFF. The CDR3 DNA reads as TGTGCCAGCACCATCCAGACTAGCGGGGTGTTCTTC.